This T cell receptor (beta chain) comes out of a study of identical twins. Of note for this clonotype: Its matching antigen is unknown.

V dropped 3 bases and J dropped 0 bases, with 8 bases sitting between them. Germline assignment: CDR1 DFQATT and CDR2 SNEGSKA (reference sequence). The CDR3 loop spans 13 amino acids. Template switching supplied a universal primer site; unique molecular identifiers were carried on the cDNA. TCRdb processed the 5' RACE reads anew with MiXCR; each CDR3 protein has one entry. The sample consists of 640,000 or so distinct CDR3 sequences, 5.5% to 7.5% of them appearing once. Whole-study results and caveats: Recombination models fit unrelated individuals' TCR alpha sharing but underestimated twins'. Excess low generation probability was seen in twin-shared out-of-frame alpha sequences.

This TCR derives from a man between 18 and 35 years old in good health. The rearrangement links TRBV20-1 to TRBJ1-2; D is unclear. The specimen sequenced was naive T cells sorted from blood. The CDR3 DNA is TGCAGTGCTAGGGGCGGAGCTAACTATGGCTACACCTTC. Translated, it gives CSARGGANYGYTF.